This entry features one T cell receptor beta chain sequence. These data come from a study of blood T cell repertoires in COVID-19. On the study more broadly: The origin of the acute and convalescent COVID-19 samples was the United States, Italy and Spain. Nucleic acid was either cDNA or gDNA, and it came from T cells, B-cell-depleted T cells, or PBMCs.

V shed 0 bases and J shed 0 bases, with 6 bases lying between them. In germline, CDR1 is SGHRS, CDR2 YFSETQ. The CDR3 runs 14 residues. In the original analysis: Reference gene primer amplification in the assay estimated nucleated cell counts. TCRdb keeps only in-frame clones here, not all; method: immunoSEQ multiplex PCR. V and J calls and clone size come straight from that table; D and trimming were deduced from the DNA. Of some 140,000 clones in the sample, 79% are singletons; the top ten hold about 3.6%. Sequencing was done on a sample of peripheral blood. This rearrangement joins TRBV5-1 to TRBJ1-1; D is unresolved. This receptor was identified in a man aged 60-69 years with acute or convalescent COVID-19. The CDR3, as DNA: TGCGCCAGCAGCTTGGACAGCTTGAACACTGAAGCTTTCTTT. It encodes CASSLDSLNTEAFF. Complete variable domain (other parts from reference TRBV5-1 and TRBJ1-1): KAGVTQTPRYLIKTRGQQVTLSCSPISGHRSVSWYQQTPGQGLQFLFEYFSETQRNKGNFPGRFSGRQFSNSRSEMNVSTLELGDSALYLCASSLDSLNTEAFFGQGTRLTVV.